This entry lists 22 T cell receptor beta chains sequenced from one sample in a study of cytotoxic CD8 clonotypes in ibrutinib-treated CLL (dated by TCRdb to the early 2020s). The meaning of the sample's time point label: roughly 2 years on ibrutinib. Receptors were amplified or captured by the immunoSEQ multiplex PCR assay. TCRdb limited this immuneACCESS table to in-frame rearrangements with V and J called. A share of clones is missing; checked studies link under half to unresolved V genes, and the rest is unexplained. This sample lists around 50,000 clones; around 60% were detected once. The ten largest make up roughly 22% of the sample. The starting material was PBMCs, obtained after 24 months of ibrutinib treatment. These receptor sequences come from a human donor with chronic lymphocytic leukemia.

This rearrangement joins TRBV7-2 to TRBJ2-7; 7 positions agree with TRBD1. This CDR3 region has 14 residues. J lost 4 bases, V lost 7 bases, and 10 bases had no gene match. From germline, CDR1 is SGHTA and CDR2 FQGNSA. The CDR3 loop is CASTRDSPVYEQYV. In DNA form, the CDR3 reads TGTGCCAGCACCAGGGACAGTCCGGTGTACGAGCAGTACGTC.

For this clone: Given a much more abundant clone one base away, this may be a read error. J is TRBJ2-7 and V is TRBV28; no reliable D call. From germline, CDR1 is MDHEN and CDR2 SYDVKM. With 3 bases removed from V and 3 bases from J, the gap between germline ends came to 3 bases. The CDR3 has 11 amino acids. CDR3 loop: CASSFDYEQYF. DNA of the CDR3: TGTGCCAGCAGTTTCGACTACGAGCAGTACTTC.

This clone was found a few times. This chain connects TRBV29-1 to TRBJ1-1; 8 nucleotides match TRBD1. CDR1 is SQVTM, CDR2 ANQGSEA, per germline. With 5 bases clipped from V and 4 bases from J, the junction kept 6 bases outside the gene matches. The CDR3 length is 13 residues. The CDR3 region is CSVQGAGGTEAFF. The CDR3 DNA sequence: TGCAGCGTTCAGGGGGCAGGCGGCACTGAAGCTTTCTTT.

The CDR3 DNA reads as TGTGCCAGCAGGCTTGGGCCGCTGCGGACAGATACGCAGTATTTT. This gives the protein CASRLGPLRTDTQYF. V usage is TRBV5-6 and J usage is TRBJ2-3; no clear D. Trimming removed 5 bases from V and 3 bases from J, with 16 bases in between. The germline V gene encodes CDR1 SGHDT and CDR2 YYEEEE. The CDR3 has 15 residues.

In this sample, this clone turned up a few times. The J gene is TRBJ2-5, the V gene TRBV7-2; tentatively, D is TRBD1 (5 bases). This CDR3 is built from 14 residues. V lost 2 bases and J 4 bases, leaving 11 bases between the germline ends. CDR1 SGHTA and CDR2 FQGNSA come from the germline V gene. The DNA of the CDR3 is TGTGCCAGCAGCTTATCATACAGGAGAGAGACCCAGTACTTC. This codes for CASSLSYRRETQYF.

The V call is TRBV9, the J call TRBJ2-7; 7 nucleotides align to TRBD2. CDR1 SGDLS and CDR2 YYNGEE come from the germline V gene. The CDR3 consists of 15 residues. J lost 2 bases, V lost 0 bases, and 5 bases had no gene match. The CDR3 DNA follows: TGTGCCAGCAGCGTAGGCGCAGCGGGACCCTACGAGCAGTACTTC. Its protein product is CASSVGAAGPYEQYF.

The CDR3 nucleotides read TGTGCCAGTACTACAGGGGGACGGGGCTACACCTTC. Its protein is CASTTGGRGYTF. The genes are TRBV6-5 and TRBJ1-2; TRBD1 agrees at 8 bases. Germline lookup yields CDR1 MNHEY and CDR2 SVGAGI. The CDR3 is 12 residues long. The V segment lost 9 bases and the J segment 8 bases; nucleotides outside the gene matches: 8.

V usage is TRBV6-1 and J usage is TRBJ2-7; 8 bases map to TRBD1. The trim removed 10 bases at V and 2 bases at J, leaving 10 bases unmatched. This CDR3 is 14 amino acids long. Germline CDR1 MNHNS, CDR2 SASEGT. CDR3 amino acids: CATTTGVGTYEQYV. The CDR3 nucleotides are TGTGCCACGACGACAGGGGTGGGAACCTACGAGCAGTACGTC.

The table lists this clone with a few counts. The rearrangement joins TRBV5-1 to TRBJ2-7; D remains unclear. The V end lost 2 bases, the J end lost 2 bases, and 11 bases lay between the germline ends. The CDR3 is made up of 14 amino acids. CDR1 is SGHRS, CDR2 YFSETQ, per germline. The CDR3, as DNA: TGCGCCAGCAGCTTAGGACGGCAGGCCTACGAGCAGTACTTC. It translates to CASSLGRQAYEQYF. Drawing the rest from reference TRBV5-1 and TRBJ2-7, the complete variable domain is KAGVTQTPRYLIKTRGQQVTLSCSPISGHRSVSWYQQTPGQGLQFLFEYFSETQRNKGNFPGRFSGRQFSNSRSEMNVSTLELGDSALYLCASSLGRQAYEQYFGPGTRLTVT.

The chain couples TRBV5-1 to TRBJ1-2; D remains ambiguous. V was shortened by 2 bases and J by 2 bases, with 7 bases between the two germline ends. This CDR3 has 13 amino acids. Per germline, CDR1 SGHRS and CDR2 YFSETQ. CDR3: CASSFGANYGYTF. In DNA form, the CDR3 reads TGCGCCAGCAGCTTCGGAGCAAACTATGGCTACACCTTC.

This clone was picked up many times. V usage is TRBV18 and J usage is TRBJ2-5; D not resolved. This CDR3 has 15 residues. Germline assignment: CDR1 KGHSH and CDR2 LQKENI. V was pared by 2 bases and J by 4 bases, with 14 bases between. The CDR3 protein is CASSPESIPIETQYF. DNA for the CDR3: TGTGCCAGCTCACCAGAGAGCATTCCTATAGAGACCCAGTACTTC.

This clone occurred a few times. The chain links TRBV27 to TRBJ2-6; D is possibly TRBD1 (5 bases). This CDR3 is 15 amino acids long. Germline CDR1 MNHEY, CDR2 SMNVEV (reference sequence). V lost 6 bases and J 1 base, leaving 10 bases between the germline ends. The CDR3 sequence is CASSMPGSGANVLTF. CDR3 nucleotide sequence: TGTGCCAGCAGCATGCCAGGGTCTGGGGCCAACGTCCTGACTTTC.

This chain joins TRBV19 and TRBJ1-2; D remains unclear. This CDR3 has 11 residues. Germline V gives CDR1 LNHDA, CDR2 SQIVND (reference sequence). V was trimmed by 4 bases and J by 8 bases, leaving 8 bases between them. The CDR3 loop is CASSTAGGYTF. The CDR3 DNA reads TGTGCCAGTAGTACGGCGGGGGGCTACACCTTC.

The chain links TRBV5-4 to TRBJ2-7, with 9 bases identical to TRBD1. V trimming: 4 bases; J trimming: 4 bases; junction bases outside the gene matches: 6. The CDR3 runs to 14 residues. Germline-derived CDR1 and CDR2 are SGHNT and YYREEE (reference sequence). CDR3 coding DNA: TGTGCCAGCAGCGGCGGACAGGGGCGGTACGAGCAGTACGTC. Amino acid sequence: CASSGGQGRYEQYV.

This sequence joins TRBV4-2 and TRBJ2-7; 8 nucleotides match TRBD1. Trimming took 2 bases from V and 3 from J; bases not matched to a gene: 3. CDR3 length equals 14 residues. Germline assignment: CDR1 LGHNA and CDR2 YNFKEQ. CDR3 region: CASSQTGGNYEQYF. The CDR3 bases are TGTGCCAGCAGCCAAACAGGGGGAAACTACGAGCAGTACTTC.

This clone was counted ten times or more. This chain joins TRBV5-1 and TRBJ2-5, with TRBD1 identical over 9 bases. CDR1 is SGHRS and CDR2 is YFSETQ in the germline V gene. The J segment lost 0 bases and the V segment lost 6 bases, leaving 9 bases of the junction unmatched. This CDR3 has 16 residues. Written as DNA, the CDR3 is TGCGCCAGCAACTATATCGGACAGGGGTACCAAGAGACCCAGTACTTC. Its protein is CASNYIGQGYQETQYF.

This clone was seen just once. V and J are TRBV7-2 and TRBJ2-4; D is uncertain. Trimming pared 4 bases from V and 0 bases from J, leaving 16 bases between. The germline gives CDR1 SGHTA, CDR2 FQGNSA. The CDR3 has 17 residues. CDR3 in amino acids: CASSSPGLRLAKNIQYF. The CDR3 DNA reads TGTGCCAGCAGCTCCCCGGGCCTACGATTAGCCAAAAACATTCAGTACTTC.

The chain joins TRBV7-9 to TRBJ1-1; 7 bases align to TRBD1. The CDR3 runs to 17 residues. V dropped 6 bases and J dropped 0; count of bases not matched to a gene: 13. CDR1 SEHNR and CDR2 FQNEAQ come from the germline V gene (reference sequence). CDR3 in amino acids: CASSPPVGQVMNTEAFF. In nucleotides, the CDR3 is TGTGCCAGCAGTCCACCCGTAGGACAGGTCATGAACACTGAAGCTTTCTTT.

This clone was observed a handful of times. The rearrangement joins TRBV5-1 to TRBJ1-2; TRBD1 is a possible D gene (5 bases). Germline CDR1 SGHRS, CDR2 YFSETQ. This CDR3 is built from 14 residues. V lost 0 bases and J lost 8, with 14 bases in between. CDR3 region: CASSLEGREAGYTF. The CDR3 DNA is TGCGCCAGCAGCTTGGAGGGCAGGGAGGCGGGCTACACCTTC.

In its sample, this clone was seen a few times. V usage is TRBV7-2 and J usage is TRBJ2-1; 10 bases agree with TRBD2. CDR1 SGHTA and CDR2 FQGNSA come from the germline V gene. There are 13 residues in the CDR3. V lost 3 bases, J lost 10 bases, and 3 bases stayed unmatched. For the CDR3, the DNA is TGTGCCAGCAGCTTGGCACTAGCGGGAGAGCAGTTCTTC. Encoded protein: CASSLALAGEQFF.

This clone was observed many times. V and J are TRBV28 and TRBJ2-7; D gene uncertain. The V end lost 2 bases, the J end lost 0 bases, and 2 bases lay between the germline ends. The CDR3 sequence is 12 residues long. From germline, CDR1 is MDHEN and CDR2 SYDVKM. The DNA for the CDR3 is TGTGCCAGCAGTTTACCCTCCTACGAGCAGTACTTC. Translating it yields CASSLPSYEQYF.

In its sample, this clone was seen a few times. The chain recombines TRBV11-3 with TRBJ2-1; D may correspond to TRBD1 or TRBD2 (6 bases each). V was clipped by 3 bases and J by 10 bases, with 13 bases between them. CDR3 length: 13 amino acids. Germline assignment: CDR1 SGHNT and CDR2 YENEEA. CDR3 bases: TGTGCCAGCAGCTTGAAAAGGGGGGAGGAGCAGTTCTTC. Translating it yields CASSLKRGEEQFF.